The text below deals with one T cell receptor beta chain. This entry comes from a study of blood T cell repertoires in COVID-19. Study overall: Nucleic acid was either cDNA or gDNA, and it came from T cells, B-cell-depleted T cells, or PBMCs.

As processed by the authors: It was from reference gene primer amplification that nucleated cell counts were estimated. Data came from immunoSEQ multiplex PCR; TCRdb stores just in-frame clones and leaves some out. The D gene and trimming were derived from the DNA, and the V and J assignments and clone size from that table. The table records about 430,000 clones, roughly 84% of them present only once. The CDR3 extends over 15 amino acids. Germline CDR1 is MDHEN and CDR2 is SYDVKM. V was clipped by 5 bases and J by 1 base; unmatched bases: 4. This chain uses TRBV28 with TRBJ1-5; 8 bases fit TRBD1. This TCR came from a woman in her late teens or twenties who had been exposed to COVID-19. Sequencing was done on a sample of PBMCs or T cells enriched from blood (not recorded which). This CDR3 is CASSQRTGSNQPQHF. CDR3 DNA sequence: TGTGCCAGCAGTCAAAGGACAGGGAGCAATCAGCCCCAGCATTTT.